A selection of T cell receptor beta chains follows, all from one sample in a study of identical twins. TCRdb re-analysed the 5' RACE reads in MiXCR, keeping a single row per CDR3 protein. The top ten clones hold approximately 12% of a sample with 420,000 or so distinct CDR3 sequences, approximately 18% of them seen once. The sample taken for sequencing was naive T cells sorted from blood. Receptor source: a man between 45 and 60 years old in good health. CDR3s include the opening cysteine and the closing phenylalanine or tryptophan. D genes are given only for firm matches. Not all rows give a size; the values are once, few, many and, for expanded clones, a class.

V gene,CDR3 length,J gene,clone size,D gene,CDR3 DNA,CDR3 protein
TRBV4-2,15,TRBJ2-7,NA,TRBD2,TGTGCCAGCAGCCAGGCACTAGCGGGAGGGCACGAGCAGTACTTC,CASSQALAGGHEQYF
TRBV27,14,TRBJ2-7,NA,NA,TGTGCCAGCAGCACCGGGACCAAGGGGTACGAGCAGTACTTC,CASSTGTKGYEQYF
TRBV12-3/TRBV12-4,14,TRBJ1-1,NA,TRBD1,TGTGCCAGCAGTTTGAGAGGACAGGGGCATGCAGCTTTCTTT,CASSLRGQGHAAFF
TRBV5-6,16,TRBJ2-3,NA,NA,TGTGCCAGCAGCTTGGGCTCACGCGGCCACACAGATACGCAGTATTTT,CASSLGSRGHTDTQYF
TRBV7-2,16,TRBJ2-5,many,TRBD1,TGTGCCAGCAGCTTAAGGGGTTTGGGACAGCGGGAGACCCAGTACTTC,CASSLRGLGQRETQYF
TRBV6-2/TRBV6-3,13,TRBJ1-5,few,NA,TGTGCCAGCAGTTCGATGGTTAGTCAGCCCCAGCATTTT,CASSSMVSQPQHF
TRBV2,16,TRBJ1-4,NA,NA,TGTGCCAGCATCGTCTCCTTGGGGATTCTGGGCGAAAAACTGTTTTTT,CASIVSLGILGEKLFF
TRBV9,15,TRBJ2-2,many,TRBD1,TGTGCCAGCAGCGTGGGGACAGGGATGCCCGGGGAGCTGTTTTTT,CASSVGTGMPGELFF
TRBV4-1,15,TRBJ1-1,many,NA,TGCGCCAGCAGCTCAAGCAGGGCGAGGAACACTGAAGCTTTCTTT,CASSSSRARNTEAFF
TRBV7-2,17,TRBJ2-2,NA,TRBD2,TGTGCCAGCAGCTTTACTAGCGGGGGCCTGAACACCGGGGAGCTGTTTTTT,CASSFTSGGLNTGELFF
TRBV5-1,15,TRBJ2-7,few,NA,TGCGCCAGCAGCTTGGCCCCGCAGGGAGCCTACGAGCAGTACTTC,CASSLAPQGAYEQYF
TRBV6-5,14,TRBJ2-1,few,NA,TGTGCCAGCAGTTACTCGAGAACCCTCAATGAGCAGTTCTTC,CASSYSRTLNEQFF
TRBV29-1,13,TRBJ2-7,few,NA,TGCAGCGTTGAGGGACCCGGCTCCTACGAGCAGTACTTC,CSVEGPGSYEQYF
TRBV4-3,16,TRBJ1-2,NA,NA,TGCGCCAGCAGCCAGGACAGACAAGAGTATAACTATGGCTACACCTTC,CASSQDRQEYNYGYTF
TRBV11-2,16,TRBJ2-3,many,TRBD2,TGTGCCAGCAGCTCACAAAGCGGGAGGGCAACGAATACGCAGTATTTT,CASSSQSGRATNTQYF
TRBV11-1,18,TRBJ1-5,few,NA,TGTGCCAGCAGCTTAGACCCAGGGCGAGGGGTTAGCAATCAGCCCCAGCATTTT,CASSLDPGRGVSNQPQHF
TRBV6-2/TRBV6-3,15,TRBJ2-1,many,NA,TGTGCCAGCAGTTATCCCCAGGGGCCCTACAATGAGCAGTTCTTC,CASSYPQGPYNEQFF
TRBV7-2,15,TRBJ2-2,few,TRBD1,TGTGCCAGCAGGACGGACAGGGCGAACACCGGGGAGCTGTTTTTT,CASRTDRANTGELFF
TRBV12-3/TRBV12-4,17,TRBJ2-2,NA,NA,TGTGCCAGCAGCCCGACTGGACTAACTACGAACACCGGGGAGCTGTTTTTT,CASSPTGLTTNTGELFF
TRBV6-2/TRBV6-3,14,TRBJ2-5,once,NA,TGTGCCAGCAGCCACGGGACTGTCCGAGAGACCCAGTACTTC,CASSHGTVRETQYF
TRBV7-6,18,TRBJ2-2,many,TRBD1,TGTGCCAGCAGCTTAAAGTGGGCAGGGGGTAGAAACACCGGGGAGCTGTTTTTT,CASSLKWAGGRNTGELFF
TRBV6-5,16,TRBJ2-2,many,NA,TGTGCCAGCAGTTACAAGGCTGCTTGGAACACCGGGGAGCTGTTTTTT,CASSYKAAWNTGELFF
TRBV12-3/TRBV12-4,14,TRBJ2-3,many,NA,TGTGCCAGCAGCTTAACAGAGACCACAGATACGCAGTATTTT,CASSLTETTDTQYF
TRBV5-6,13,TRBJ2-7,few,NA,TGTGCCAGCAGTGGATCTTACTCTGGCGAGCAGTACTTC,CASSGSYSGEQYF
TRBV11-2,15,TRBJ2-1,few,NA,TGTGCCAGCAGCTTATACGCAGGGGACCACAATGAGCAGTTCTTC,CASSLYAGDHNEQFF
TRBV5-1,15,TRBJ2-7,many,TRBD1,TGCGCCAGCAGCCTGGGACAGGGTGCCTCCTACGAGCAGTACTTC,CASSLGQGASYEQYF
TRBV4-1,16,TRBJ1-5,many,NA,TGCGCCAGCAGCCAAGGGAATGACCTAAGCAATCAGCCCCAGCATTTT,CASSQGNDLSNQPQHF
TRBV7-9,15,TRBJ1-2,few,TRBD1,TGTGCCACTCGAATGCCGGGACAGGGGGTGAATGGCTACACCTTC,CATRMPGQGVNGYTF
TRBV5-1,13,TRBJ2-1,many,NA,TGCGCCAGCAGCTTTTCGGATAGCGATGAGCAGTTCTTC,CASSFSDSDEQFF
TRBV29-1,13,TRBJ2-5,many,TRBD2,TGCAGCGTTGAGATTAGCGGGAGCGAGACCCAGTACTTC,CSVEISGSETQYF
TRBV20-1,14,TRBJ2-7,NA,NA,TGCAGTGCTAGAGATCTGGCGGGAAACTACGAGCAGTACTTC,CSARDLAGNYEQYF
TRBV29-1,11,TRBJ2-3,many,NA,TGCAGCGTTGATCAGCAGTATACGCAGTATTTT,CSVDQQYTQYF
TRBV19,15,TRBJ2-7,NA,TRBD1,TGTGCCAGTAGCAATACCGGGACAGAACACTACGAGCAGTACTTC,CASSNTGTEHYEQYF
TRBV29-1,14,TRBJ2-5,NA,NA,TGCAGCGTACAAAACGTGATATTACAAGAGACCCAGTACTTC,CSVQNVILQETQYF
TRBV7-2,14,TRBJ1-2,few,NA,TGTGCCAGCAGCTTGGGCAGGGTAGGGAATGGCTACACCTTC,CASSLGRVGNGYTF
TRBV20-1,13,TRBJ2-5,few,NA,TGCAGTGCTAGAGTTCCAGGGAAAGAGACCCAGTACTTC,CSARVPGKETQYF
TRBV20-1,14,TRBJ2-7,NA,TRBD2,TGCAGTGCGGAGGGACTAGCGGGTTCCTACGAGCAGTACTTC,CSAEGLAGSYEQYF
TRBV10-3,14,TRBJ2-2,NA,TRBD2,TGTGCCATCAGTCTAGCGGTGAACACCGGGGAGCTGTTTTTT,CAISLAVNTGELFF
TRBV28,14,TRBJ2-3,NA,NA,TGTGCCAGCAGTTTAACTTTCTTAGCAGATACGCAGTATTTT,CASSLTFLADTQYF
TRBV6-6,13,TRBJ1-2,NA,TRBD1,TGTGCCAGCAGCCCACAGGGGGGTAATGGCTACACCTTC,CASSPQGGNGYTF
TRBV7-9,13,TRBJ1-2,NA,TRBD1,TGTGCCAGCAGCACCAGACAGGGGCTGGGCTACACCTTC,CASSTRQGLGYTF
TRBV5-5,18,TRBJ2-7,few,NA,TGTGCCAGCAGTACTTTGGGACTCCCACCTGCGGACTCCTACGAGCAGTACTTC,CASSTLGLPPADSYEQYF
TRBV7-9,14,TRBJ2-5,many,NA,TGTGCCAGCAGCCCTCGGGGCGGGGCGGTGACCCAGTACTTC,CASSPRGGAVTQYF
TRBV29-1,12,TRBJ1-2,NA,NA,TGCAGCGTTGGGGGGCCCACTGATGGCTACACCTTC,CSVGGPTDGYTF
TRBV5-1,16,TRBJ2-1,NA,NA,TGCGCCAGCAGCTTGGGGGGTGGAACGAACTACAATGAGCAGTTCTTC,CASSLGGGTNYNEQFF
TRBV7-2,16,TRBJ2-1,NA,TRBD2,TGTGCCAGCAGCTTCCGGACTAGTGGGCTTGACAATGAGCAGTTCTTC,CASSFRTSGLDNEQFF
TRBV5-1,14,TRBJ1-1,many,NA,TGCGCCAGCAGCTTGGAGGGGGGAGGCACTGAAGCTTTCTTT,CASSLEGGGTEAFF
TRBV9,12,TRBJ1-2,NA,NA,TGTGCCAGCAGCGTAGACGCAATCGGCTACACCTTC,CASSVDAIGYTF
TRBV6-5,15,TRBJ1-1,few,NA,TGTGCCAGCAGTTACTCGGGGGGGGGAAACACTGAAGCTTTCTTT,CASSYSGGGNTEAFF
TRBV7-3,14,TRBJ1-1,NA,TRBD1,TGTGCCAGCAGACCGACAGGGGCCAACACTGAAGCTTTCTTT,CASRPTGANTEAFF
TRBV5-4,16,TRBJ2-7,few,TRBD2,TGTGCCAGCAGCTCTACGGTGGCGGGGGACCCTAACGAGCAGTACTTC,CASSSTVAGDPNEQYF
TRBV20-1,14,TRBJ2-7,NA,NA,TGCAGTGCTAGAGCATTACTGGACGGTTACGAGCAGTACTTC,CSARALLDGYEQYF